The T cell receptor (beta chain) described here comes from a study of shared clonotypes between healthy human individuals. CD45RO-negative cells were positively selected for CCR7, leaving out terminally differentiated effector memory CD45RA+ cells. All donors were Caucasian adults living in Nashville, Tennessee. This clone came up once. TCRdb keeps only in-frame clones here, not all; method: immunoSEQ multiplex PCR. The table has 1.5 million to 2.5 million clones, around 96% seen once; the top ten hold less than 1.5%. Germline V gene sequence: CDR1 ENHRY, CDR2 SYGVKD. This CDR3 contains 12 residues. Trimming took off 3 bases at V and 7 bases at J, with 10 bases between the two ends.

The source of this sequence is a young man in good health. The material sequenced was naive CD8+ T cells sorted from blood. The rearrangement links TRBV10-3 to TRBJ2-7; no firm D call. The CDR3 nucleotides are TGTGCCATCAGTGATGCCATTTGGGAGCAGTACTTC. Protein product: CAISDAIWEQYF.